This T cell receptor (beta chain) was documented in a study of blood T cell repertoires in COVID-19. Study background: Sample material is recorded as cDNA or gDNA derived from T cells, B-cell-depleted T cells, or PBMCs.

A note on this clone: An end of the junction does not agree with germline; a read error may underlie this.

In the source study's methods: Amplified reference gene primers provided the basis for estimating nucleated cell counts. TCRdb's copy holds only in-frame clones and misses some; the assay was immunoSEQ multiplex PCR. V and J calls and clone size are those listed in that table; D and trimming were worked out from the DNA. Among 200,000 to 300,000 clones listed, around 90% were seen once. The CDR3 consists of 13 residues. Germline CDR1 is MNHNS and CDR2 is SASEGT. Sequenced sample: peripheral blood. The chain carries TRBV6-1 and TRBJ1-5; D gene ambiguous. The origin of this receptor is a man under 40 with COVID-19, enrolled during active disease. Here the CDR3 DNA reads TGTGCCAGCAGGGAAGTGACTCATCAGCCCCAGCATTTT. Translating it yields CASREVTHQPQHF.